What follows are 22 T cell receptor beta chains derived from one specimen sequenced in a study of cytomegalovirus exposure and HLA in healthy donors (dated 2017 in TCRdb). Library generation was performed with the immunoSEQ multiplex PCR assay. The multiplex PCR relied on a mix of 60 forward primers for TCR Vbeta segments and 13 reverse primers for TCR Jbeta segments. TCRdb stores this immuneACCESS table with in-frame sequences only. Part of the clones is absent; in the studies checked, under half of the shortfall reflects unresolved V genes, and no reason is known for the rest. Recorded for this sample are about 160,000 clones; 81% of them occurred a single time. The ten largest clones take up approximately 13% of the sample. Sequencing input: PBMCs. Receptor source: a woman aged 50 to 60 in good health and CMV-seronegative.

The rearrangement links TRBV19 to TRBJ1-5, with 12 bases fitting TRBD1. CDR3 size: 17 residues. CDR1 is LNHDA, CDR2 SQIVND, per germline (reference sequence). V lost 7 bases and J lost 5; bases outside the gene matches: 12. The CDR3 DNA follows: TGTGCCAGTACCGGGACAGGGGGCGCGTGGAAGGATCAGCCCCAGCATTTT. It specifies CASTGTGGAWKDQPQHF.

V usage is TRBV12-1 and J usage is TRBJ2-3; the listed D gene, TRBD2, was not tested against the DNA. TRBV12-1 is a documented pseudogene. The CDR3 loop spans 19 amino acids. For the CDR3, the DNA is TGTGCCAGCAGCTTTAGGCACCGACCGGGACTTTTAAACACAGATACGCAGTATTTT. Translation gives CASSFRHRPGLLNTDTQYF.

The gene calls are TRBV6-5 and TRBJ2-7; D is possibly TRBD1 (6 bases). V lost 5 bases to trimming and J lost 5 bases, with 19 bases between them. The CDR3 runs to 15 residues. Germline assignment: CDR1 MNHEY and CDR2 SVGAGI. The CDR3 nucleotides are TGTGCCAGCAGTATCCTGGGGGCGCCCGGGAACGAGCAGTACTTC. This translates into CASSILGAPGNEQYF.

This clone was seen a single time. The chain links TRBV4-2 to TRBJ2-5; the D is unclear. The DNA end is a closer match to TRBJ2-7, so the J assignment may be wrong. The germline V gene encodes CDR1 LGHNA and CDR2 YNFKEQ. The CDR3 totals 13 residues. CDR3 coding DNA: TGTGCCAGCAGCCAAGAAATTACCTACGAGCAGTACTTC. Amino acid sequence: CASSQEITYEQYF.

This sequence joins TRBV6-4 and TRBJ2-1; 8 bases fit TRBD1. The V and J ends lost 8 bases and 6 bases, in that order; junction bases with no gene match: 6. This CDR3 region has 13 residues. Germline-derived CDR1 and CDR2 are MRHNA and SNTAGT. CDR3 coding DNA: TGTGCCAGCCGGGACAGGAGACTCAATGAGCAGTTCTTC. Protein product: CASRDRRLNEQFF.

The chain combines TRBV19 with TRBJ1-3; no definite D call. Trimming pared 3 bases from V and 3 bases from J, leaving 9 bases between. Looked up from germline, CDR1 is LNHDA and CDR2 is SQIVND (reference sequence). The CDR3 spans 14 residues. CDR3 nucleotides: TGTGCCAGTAGTATTCTGTCCGGTGGAAACACCATATATTTT. It specifies CASSILSGGNTIYF.

The chain uses TRBV9 and TRBJ1-5; 9 positions match TRBD1. CDR1 SGDLS and CDR2 YYNGEE come from the germline V gene. This CDR3 comprises 17 residues. V lost 3 bases, J lost 0 bases, and 7 bases stayed unmatched. DNA of the CDR3: TGTGCCAGCAGCGATGGGACAGGGTTTTATAGCAATCAGCCCCAGCATTTT. Its protein product is CASSDGTGFYSNQPQHF.

This clone was counted between two and nine times. J is TRBJ2-3 and V is TRBV5-4, with D possibly being TRBD1 (6 bases). The CDR3 has 14 amino acids. Deletions cut 4 bases from V and 4 bases from J, with 13 bases between. CDR1 and CDR2 from the germline V gene are SGHNT and YYREEE (reference sequence). The CDR3 spells CASSLTGTPDTQYF. In nucleotides, the CDR3 is TGTGCCAGCAGCCTGACAGGAACCCCAGATACGCAGTATTTT.

This clone appeared once. The J gene is TRBJ2-3, the V gene TRBV7-3; 8 nucleotides agree with TRBD2. The V gene's germline CDR1 is SGHTA and CDR2 FQGTGA. V dropped 5 bases and J dropped 3; count of bases not matched to a gene: 7. The CDR3 covers 15 residues. CDR3 region: CASSVSGEATDTQYF. CDR3 sequence (DNA): TGTGCCAGCAGCGTTAGCGGGGAAGCGACAGATACGCAGTATTTT.

V is TRBV29-1 and J is TRBJ2-1, with D perhaps matching TRBD1 (6 bases). Germline assignment: CDR1 SQVTM and CDR2 ANQGSEA. Trimming took 2 bases from V and 6 from J, leaving 14 bases between them. The CDR3 covers 14 residues. This chain's CDR3 is CSVESGQSFNEQFF. The CDR3 DNA follows: TGCAGCGTTGAATCAGGACAGAGTTTCAATGAGCAGTTCTTC.

This clone was observed a single time. For the CDR3, the DNA is TGTGCCAGCTCCCCAGGGAGGGCTGGACATACGCAGTATTTT. Translated, it gives CASSPGRAGHTQYF. The rearrangement uses TRBV7-3 and TRBJ2-3; 7 nucleotides line up with TRBD2. Germline V CDR1 and CDR2: SGHTA, FQGTGA. The V segment lost 8 bases and the J segment 7 bases; nucleotides outside the gene matches: 12. The CDR3 length is 14 residues.

This rearrangement joins TRBV5-1 to TRBJ2-3, with 9 bases matching TRBD1. Germline CDR1 SGHRS, CDR2 YFSETQ. The V segment lost 4 bases and the J segment 5 bases; nucleotides outside the gene matches: 5. CDR3 length: 14 residues. The CDR3 protein is CASSPGQGRDTQYF. The CDR3 coding sequence is TGCGCCAGCAGCCCCGGACAGGGGAGAGATACGCAGTATTTT. Together with reference TRBV5-1 and TRBJ2-3, the CDR3 gives the full variable domain: KAGVTQTPRYLIKTRGQQVTLSCSPISGHRSVSWYQQTPGQGLQFLFEYFSETQRNKGNFPGRFSGRQFSNSRSEMNVSTLELGDSALYLCASSPGQGRDTQYFGPGTRLTVL.

V and J are TRBV7-7 and TRBJ2-1; the D gene is possibly TRBD2 (7 bases). Trimming pared 5 bases from V and 5 bases from J, leaving 13 bases between. Germline CDR1 and CDR2: SSHAT and FNYEAQ (reference sequence). The CDR3 totals 14 residues. The CDR3 protein is CASSKGRGNNEQFF. DNA of the CDR3: TGTGCCAGCAGCAAGGGGAGGGGGAACAATGAGCAGTTCTTC. Based on the CDR3 plus reference TRBV7-7 and TRBJ2-1, the full variable domain is GAGVSQSPRYKVTKRGQDVTLRCDPISSHATLYWYQQALGQGPEFLTYFNYEAQPDKSGLPSDRFSAERPEGSISTLTIQRTEQRDSAMYRCASSKGRGNNEQFFGPGTRLTVL.

The chain links TRBV2 to TRBJ1-3; D not resolved. CDR3 length equals 13 residues. V lost 7 bases and J 3 bases, leaving 10 bases between the germline ends. Germline-derived CDR1 and CDR2 are SNHLY and FYNNEI. CDR3 coding DNA: TGTGCCAGCAAGTATCGGGATGGAAACACCATATATTTT. Residues: CASKYRDGNTIYF.

This chain joins TRBV5-8 and TRBJ1-2; D perhaps matches TRBD1 (5 bases). Germline values: CDR1 SGHTS, CDR2 YDEGEE. Trimming removed 0 bases at V and 3 bases at J, with 12 bases between. The CDR3 loop spans 15 amino acids. The CDR3 DNA sequence: TGTGCCAGCAGCTTGGCCACAGGCTATTACTATGGCTACACCTTC. Translating it yields CASSLATGYYYGYTF.

V usage is TRBV28 and J usage is TRBJ1-2; tentative D call: TRBD1 (5 bases). Germline V gene sequence: CDR1 MDHEN, CDR2 SYDVKM. V lost 8 bases to trimming and J lost 1 base, with 8 bases between them. There are 12 residues in the CDR3. The CDR3 bases are TGTGCCAGCCAGGACAATAACTATGGCTACACCTTC. Its protein product is CASQDNNYGYTF.

The V call is TRBV7-9, the J call TRBJ1-3; no clear D gene. Germline CDR1 and CDR2: SEHNR and FQNEAQ (reference sequence). Deletions cut 1 base from V and 2 bases from J, with 6 bases between. CDR3 size: 14 residues. The DNA for the CDR3 is TGTGCCAGCAGCTTAGTCCGGGCTGGAAACACCATATATTTT. Amino acid sequence: CASSLVRAGNTIYF.

The rearrangement links TRBV27 to TRBJ1-3, with D unresolved. The CDR3 runs 16 residues. Trimming removed 6 bases at V and 1 base at J, with 16 bases between. Germline values: CDR1 MNHEY, CDR2 SMNVEV (reference sequence). The CDR3: CASSSHGGISGNTIYF. The CDR3 nucleotides are TGTGCCAGCAGCTCCCATGGTGGCATATCTGGAAACACCATATATTTT.

This clone occurred a few times. The chain has TRBV2 and TRBJ2-2; 9 bases align to TRBD1. This CDR3 region has 14 residues. V lost 6 bases, J lost 4 bases, and 3 bases stayed unmatched. Looked up from germline, CDR1 is SNHLY and CDR2 is FYNNEI. CDR3 nucleotide sequence: TGTGCCAGCAGCGGACAGGGGAGCACCGGGGAGCTGTTTTTT. Its translation is CASSGQGSTGELFF.

The CDR3 is CASSTPEGQPQHF. For the CDR3, the DNA is TGTGCCAGCAGCACCCCCGAGGGTCAGCCCCAGCATTTT. The gene calls are TRBV7-9 and TRBJ1-5; D not certain. CDR1 and CDR2 from the germline V gene are SEHNR and FQNEAQ (reference sequence). This CDR3 is built from 13 residues. V was cut by 5 bases and J by 6 bases, with 11 bases left in between.

The chain carries TRBV5-5 and TRBJ1-1; possible D gene TRBD1, 5 bases. V lost 4 bases to trimming and J lost 12 bases, with 19 bases between them. This CDR3 comprises 13 residues. Germline V gene lookup returns CDR1 SGHKS and CDR2 YYEKEE (reference sequence). This CDR3 is CASSPWGVSYPFF. DNA of the CDR3: TGTGCCAGCAGCCCCTGGGGGGTCAGTTATCCTTTCTTT.

This chain links TRBV5-1 with TRBJ2-7; 11 positions agree with TRBD1. The CDR3 spans 15 residues. Trimming took 0 bases from V and 4 from J; bases not matched to a gene: 3. The V gene's germline CDR1 is SGHRS and CDR2 YFSETQ. CDR3 sequence: CASSLDGTGGYEQYF. The CDR3 coding sequence is TGCGCCAGCAGCTTGGACGGGACAGGGGGGTACGAGCAGTACTTC.